The 16 T cell receptor beta chains reported below all come from one sample, sequenced in a study of T cell responses to AZD1222 COVID-19 vaccine. The data were produced by immunoSEQ multiplex PCR, yet TCRdb's version contains in-frame clones alone and is incomplete. The sample shows some 280,000 clones, around 93% of them seen only once. The source was peripheral blood, collected 28 days after the second AZD1222 dose. These receptors came from an adult who received the AZD1222 COVID-19 vaccine.

The genes are TRBV10-2 and TRBJ2-7, with TRBD2 identical over 7 bases. Losses at the gene ends were 10 bases for V and 0 bases for J; bases not matched to a gene: 9. Germline CDR1 is WSHSY and CDR2 is SAAADI. The CDR3 covers 14 residues. Here the CDR3 DNA reads TGCGCCACCTGGTTGGGCGGGGGCTCCTACGAGCAGTACTTC. This encodes CATWLGGGSYEQYF.

The rearrangement uses TRBV5-1 and TRBJ2-7; 10 bases are a match to TRBD2. This CDR3 is built from 14 residues. The junction had 6 bases not matched to a gene; V was cut back by 2 bases and J by 7 bases. Germline-derived CDR1 and CDR2 are SGHRS and YFSETQ. CDR3 sequence (DNA): TGCGCCAGCAGCTTAGCTAGCGGGAGCTGGGAGCAGTACTTC. Translating it yields CASSLASGSWEQYF.

The chain carries TRBV19 and TRBJ2-2, with 12 nucleotides matching TRBD1. Germline CDR1 and CDR2: LNHDA and SQIVND (reference sequence). This CDR3 has 16 amino acids. V trimming: 5 bases; J trimming: 7 bases; junction bases outside the gene matches: 8. As DNA, the CDR3 is TGTGCCAGTAGTTTCCGGGACAGGGGGCTCGGCGGGGAGCTGTTTTTT. Protein sequence: CASSFRDRGLGGELFF.

This chain joins TRBV28 and TRBJ1-6; 7 nucleotides align to TRBD1. CDR1 and CDR2 from the germline V gene are MDHEN and SYDVKM. This CDR3 is built from 16 residues. Trimming cost V 3 bases and J 4 bases; bases outside gene matches: 6. CDR3 amino acids: CASSFYRGGYNSPLHF. Written as DNA, the CDR3 is TGTGCCAGCAGTTTCTACAGGGGAGGGTATAATTCACCCCTCCACTTT. The full variable domain, rest sourced from reference TRBV28 and TRBJ1-6, is DVKVTQSSRYLVKRTGEKVFLECVQDMDHENMFWYRQDPGLGLRLIYFSYDVKMKEKGDIPEGYSVSREKKERFSLILESASTNQTSMYLCASSFYRGGYNSPLHFGNGTRLTVT.

V gene TRBV20-1 combines with J gene TRBJ2-7, with D perhaps matching TRBD2 (6 bases). This CDR3 is 11 amino acids long. Germline V gene lookup returns CDR1 DFQATT and CDR2 SNEGSKA (reference sequence). CDR3 amino acids: CSPGGSYEQYF. The CDR3 DNA follows: TGCAGCCCCGGGGGCTCCTACGAGCAGTACTTC.

V usage is TRBV15 and J usage is TRBJ2-3; a possible D gene is TRBD1 (5 bases). Between the trimmed V and J ends, which lost 1 base and 2 bases, there was a span of 13 bases. The CDR3 is made up of 16 amino acids. Germline V gene lookup returns CDR1 LNHNV and CDR2 YYDKDF (reference sequence). Here the CDR3 reads CATSRANTGSTDTQYF. The CDR3 DNA reads TGTGCCACCAGCAGAGCAAATACAGGATCCACAGATACGCAGTATTTT.

The CDR3 sequence: CASSFQGQETQYF. The CDR3 region has the DNA TGTGCCAGTAGCTTCCAGGGGCAAGAGACCCAGTACTTC. The V and J genes are TRBV19 and TRBJ2-5, with D possibly TRBD1 on 6 matching bases. V gave up 6 bases and J gave up 2 bases, with 10 bases separating them. The CDR3 runs 13 residues. The germline CDR1 and CDR2 sequences are LNHDA and SQIVND (reference sequence).

This CDR3 is CASSLAANRSPLHF. The CDR3 coding sequence is TGCGCCAGCAGCTTGGCGGCCAACCGCTCACCCCTCCACTTT. V usage is TRBV5-1 and J usage is TRBJ1-6; D ambiguous. The CDR3 runs to 14 residues. Germline-derived CDR1 and CDR2 are SGHRS and YFSETQ. The V and J ends lost 0 bases and 10 bases respectively, with 11 bases between them.

V is TRBV19 and J is TRBJ1-5; 10 bases are a match to TRBD1. There are 14 residues in the CDR3. The germline V gene encodes CDR1 LNHDA and CDR2 SQIVND (reference sequence). Trimming cost V 6 bases and J 7 bases; bases outside gene matches: 6. The CDR3 DNA follows: TGTGCCAGTAGGCAGACAGGGGGCGGCCAGCCCCAGCATTTT. Translating it yields CASRQTGGGQPQHF.

V is TRBV28 and J is TRBJ2-3, with TRBD2 identical over 14 bases. V lost 4 bases to trimming and J lost 5 bases; unmatched junction nucleotides: 8. The CDR3 extends over 17 amino acids. Germline CDR1 MDHEN, CDR2 SYDVKM. The CDR3 nucleotides are TGTGCCAGCAGTTCCACAGGACTAGCGGGAGGAAAAGATACGCAGTATTTT. Residues: CASSSTGLAGGKDTQYF.

The chain carries TRBV11-3 and TRBJ2-1; 7 bases are shared with TRBD2. The junction had 6 bases not matched to a gene; V was cut back by 5 bases and J by 2 bases. Germline assignment: CDR1 SGHNT and CDR2 YENEEA. The CDR3 has 15 amino acids. For the CDR3, the DNA is TGTGCCAGCAGCCCCCAGCGGGGACCCTACAATGAGCAGTTCTTC. Encoded protein: CASSPQRGPYNEQFF.

This clone has a single count. The chain has TRBV4-2 and TRBJ1-2, with 8 bases identical to TRBD1. The CDR3 length is 14 residues. Germline values: CDR1 LGHNA, CDR2 YNFKEQ. V was clipped by 6 bases and J by 3 bases; unmatched bases: 6. The DNA of the CDR3 is TGTGCCAGCAGTCATAAGGACAGGGACTATGGCTACACCTTC. The encoded protein is CASSHKDRDYGYTF.

The J gene is TRBJ1-1, the V gene TRBV21-1; the table's D gene call, TRBD1, was not cross checked with the DNA. TRBV21-1 is recorded as a pseudogene. The CDR3 extends over 18 amino acids. This CDR3 is CASSKSMKYRALNTEAFF. DNA for the CDR3: TGTGCCAGCAGCAAGTCGATGAAGTACAGGGCTTTGAACACTGAAGCTTTCTTT.

The gene calls are TRBV28 and TRBJ2-1; 8 bases fit TRBD1. This CDR3 spans 17 amino acids. Germline V gene sequence: CDR1 MDHEN, CDR2 SYDVKM. The ends lost 6 bases at V and 8 bases at J; junction bases unmatched: 18. The CDR3 protein is CASRTGVRGSQIYEQFF. The CDR3 region has the DNA TGTGCCAGCAGGACAGGGGTGAGGGGGAGTCAAATCTATGAGCAGTTCTTC.

This clone came up once. This chain joins TRBV7-2 and TRBJ2-7; D possibly corresponds to TRBD2 (5 bases). CDR3 length: 13 amino acids. Germline-derived CDR1 and CDR2 are SGHTA and FQGNSA. V lost 5 bases to trimming and J lost 4 bases, with 12 bases between them. CDR3 sequence: CASSPRAVYEQYF. DNA for the CDR3: TGTGCCAGCAGCCCCCGAGCGGTTTACGAGCAGTACTTC.

V gene TRBV2 combines with J gene TRBJ1-1; possible D gene TRBD1, 5 bases. Trimming took 5 bases from V and 0 from J, leaving 10 bases between them. Germline values: CDR1 SNHLY, CDR2 FYNNEI. The CDR3 covers 14 residues. This chain's CDR3 is CASSSSGMNTEAFF. CDR3 in DNA: TGTGCCAGCAGTTCCTCAGGGATGAACACTGAAGCTTTCTTT.